The T cell receptor (beta chain) described here comes from a study of T cell responses to AZD1222 COVID-19 vaccine. Across the study: Combined were second doses at about 4 or about 12 weeks.

CDR3 size: 16 residues. Germline CDR1 SGHNT, CDR2 YYREEE (reference sequence). With 4 bases removed from V and 3 bases from J, the gap between germline ends came to 18 bases. This clone was seen only a few times. Repertoires were generated with immunoSEQ multiplex PCR, while TCRdb's copy carries only in-frame clones and drops some. The table lists roughly 79,000 clones, almost 80% of them singletons. This specimen was peripheral blood, taken on day 0 of AZD1222 vaccination. The chain combines TRBV5-4 with TRBJ2-3; D is perhaps TRBD1 or TRBD2 (5 bases each). This TCR came from an adult in good health. Here the CDR3 DNA reads TGTGCCAGCAGCGCTGGGACGGATGTAGGGACAGATACGCAGTATTTT. This codes for CASSAGTDVGTDTQYF.